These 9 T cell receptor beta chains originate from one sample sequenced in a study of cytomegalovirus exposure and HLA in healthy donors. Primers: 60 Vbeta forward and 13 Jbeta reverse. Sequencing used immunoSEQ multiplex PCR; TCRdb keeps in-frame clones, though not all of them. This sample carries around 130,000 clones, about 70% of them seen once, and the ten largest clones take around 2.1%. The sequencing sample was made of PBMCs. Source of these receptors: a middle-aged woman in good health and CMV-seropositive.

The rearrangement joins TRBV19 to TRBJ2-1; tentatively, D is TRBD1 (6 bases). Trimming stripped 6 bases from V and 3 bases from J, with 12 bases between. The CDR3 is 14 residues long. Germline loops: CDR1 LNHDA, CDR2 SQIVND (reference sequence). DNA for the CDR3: TGTGCCAGTAGCAACAGGGCAGGCTACAATGAGCAGTTCTTC. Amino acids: CASSNRAGYNEQFF.

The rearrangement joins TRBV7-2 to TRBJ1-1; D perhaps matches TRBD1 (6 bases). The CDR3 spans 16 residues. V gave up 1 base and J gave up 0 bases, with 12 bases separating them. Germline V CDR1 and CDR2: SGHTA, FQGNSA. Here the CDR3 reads CASSLVGQGMNTEAFF. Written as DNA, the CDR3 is TGTGCCAGCAGCTTAGTCGGCCAGGGGATGAACACTGAAGCTTTCTTT.

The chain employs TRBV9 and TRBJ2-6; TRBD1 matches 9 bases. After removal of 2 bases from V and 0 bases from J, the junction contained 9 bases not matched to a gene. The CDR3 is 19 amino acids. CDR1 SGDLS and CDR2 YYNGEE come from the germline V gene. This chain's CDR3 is CASSVSGQGNPSGANVLTF. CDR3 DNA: TGTGCCAGCAGCGTGTCCGGACAGGGGAATCCCTCTGGGGCCAACGTCCTGACTTTC.

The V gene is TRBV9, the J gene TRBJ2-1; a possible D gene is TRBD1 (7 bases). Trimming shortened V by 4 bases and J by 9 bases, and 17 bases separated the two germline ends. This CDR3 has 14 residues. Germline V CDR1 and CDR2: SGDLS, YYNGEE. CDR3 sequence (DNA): TGTGCCAGCAGCCTCGGGACAGTGGGGGGTGAGCAGTTCTTC. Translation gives CASSLGTVGGEQFF. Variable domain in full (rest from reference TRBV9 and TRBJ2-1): DSGVTQTPKHLITATGQRVTLRCSPRSGDLSVYWYQQSLDQGLQFLIQYYNGEERAKGNILERFSAQQFPDLHSELNLSSLELGDSALYFCASSLGTVGGEQFFGPGTRLTVL.

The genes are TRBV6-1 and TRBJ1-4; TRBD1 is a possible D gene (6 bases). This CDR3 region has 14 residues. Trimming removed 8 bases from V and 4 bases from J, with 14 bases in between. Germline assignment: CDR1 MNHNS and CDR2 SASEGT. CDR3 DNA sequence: TGTGCCAGCCTCAGGGGCATACTTAATGAAAAACTGTTTTTT. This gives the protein CASLRGILNEKLFF.

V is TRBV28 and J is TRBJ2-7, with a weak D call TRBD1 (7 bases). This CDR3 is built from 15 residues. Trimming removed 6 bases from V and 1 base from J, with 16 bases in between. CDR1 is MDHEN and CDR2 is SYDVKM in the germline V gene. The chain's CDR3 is CASRPRAGGSYEQYF. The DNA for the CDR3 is TGTGCCAGCAGACCGAGGGCAGGGGGGTCCTACGAGCAGTACTTC.

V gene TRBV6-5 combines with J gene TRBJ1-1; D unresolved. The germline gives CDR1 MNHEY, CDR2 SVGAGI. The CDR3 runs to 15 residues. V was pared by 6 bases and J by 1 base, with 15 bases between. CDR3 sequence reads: CASRGSSIQNTEAFF. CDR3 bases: TGTGCCAGCAGGGGTAGCAGTATTCAGAACACTGAAGCTTTCTTT.

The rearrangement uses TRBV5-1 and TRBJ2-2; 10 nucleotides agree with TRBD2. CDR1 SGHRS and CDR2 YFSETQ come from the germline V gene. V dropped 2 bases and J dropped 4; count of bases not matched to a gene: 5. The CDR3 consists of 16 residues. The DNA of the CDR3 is TGCGCCAGCAGCTTCGGAAGGACTAGCGGCACCGGGGAGCTGTTTTTT. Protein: CASSFGRTSGTGELFF. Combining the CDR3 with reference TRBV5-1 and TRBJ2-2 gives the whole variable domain KAGVTQTPRYLIKTRGQQVTLSCSPISGHRSVSWYQQTPGQGLQFLFEYFSETQRNKGNFPGRFSGRQFSNSRSEMNVSTLELGDSALYLCASSFGRTSGTGELFFGEGSRLTVL.

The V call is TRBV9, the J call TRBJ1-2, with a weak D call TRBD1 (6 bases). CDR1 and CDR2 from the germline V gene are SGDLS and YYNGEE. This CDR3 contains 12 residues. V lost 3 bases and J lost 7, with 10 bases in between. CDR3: CASSAEQGGYTF. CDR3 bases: TGTGCCAGCAGCGCCGAACAGGGTGGCTACACCTTC.